This T cell receptor (beta chain) was sequenced for a study of cytomegalovirus exposure and HLA in healthy donors. Study outcomes and limitations: Common viral pathogens (according to a later analysis) appeared linked to several of the most significant clusters.

The PCR was carried out with 60 Vbeta primers and 13 Jbeta primers. Profiled with immunoSEQ multiplex PCR; TCRdb holds only in-frame clones, not every one. The data show around 180,000 clones, 75% to 90% seen once. This clone was counted a few times. No antigen is known for it. This CDR3 region has 16 residues. After removal of 0 bases from V and 9 bases from J, the junction contained 12 bases not matched to a gene. CDR1 and CDR2 from the germline V gene are LNHNV and YYDKDF (reference sequence). The TCR originated in a boy aged 2 to 9 in good health and CMV-seronegative. Source material: PBMCs. The J gene is TRBJ2-3, the V gene TRBV15; 7 bases are a match to TRBD2. The CDR3 protein is CATSRDRGLAGETQYF. CDR3 DNA: TGTGCCACCAGCAGAGATAGGGGACTGGCGGGGGAAACGCAGTATTTT.